The 2 T cell receptor beta chains below come from one sample, sequenced in a study of T cell changes during pregnancy in multiple sclerosis. TCRdb keeps only in-frame clones here, not all; method: immunoSEQ multiplex PCR. The sample includes 39,000 or so clones, 90% to 95% of them seen just once. This specimen consisted of CD8+ T cells from peripheral blood mononuclear cells, obtained in the third trimester of pregnancy. These receptors all stem from a female donor with multiple sclerosis, enrolled in a pregnancy study.

The chain joins TRBV7-8 to TRBJ1-1, with 7 bases identical to TRBD1. There are 14 residues in the CDR3. The V gene end was trimmed by 2 bases and the J gene end by 1 base; junction bases not matched to a gene: 1. The germline gives CDR1 SGHVS, CDR2 FQNEAQ. This CDR3 reads CASSLTGANTEAFF. DNA for the CDR3: TGTGCCAGCAGCTTAACAGGGGCGAACACTGAAGCTTTCTTT.

V gene TRBV27 combines with J gene TRBJ2-3, with 10 bases lining up with TRBD2. Losses at the gene ends were 6 bases for V and 3 bases for J; bases not matched to a gene: 6. This CDR3 contains 15 residues. In germline, CDR1 is MNHEY, CDR2 SMNVEV (reference sequence). The CDR3 DNA is TGTGCCAGCAGGTTAGCGGGAGGAATAACAGATACGCAGTATTTT. Translating gives CASRLAGGITDTQYF.